These 30 T cell receptor beta chains came from one sample sequenced in a study of T cells in Graves' hyperthyroidism and ophthalmopathy. RNA transcripts were the template for amplifying TCR beta CDR3 regions. Primed by the HTBI set, a first-round RT-PCR was run on the TCR CDR3. TCRdb ran MiXCR on the multiplex PCR reads and lists one entry per CDR3 protein. This sample yields some 600,000 distinct CDR3 sequences, of which approximately 14% are seen a single time; 5.8% belongs to the top ten. Sequenced material: blood. The receptors derive from a woman in her 30s with Graves' hyperthyroidism that later progressed to Graves' ophthalmopathy.

The chain joins TRBV10-1 to TRBJ2-2; maybe TRBD1 (6 bases). V was cut by 4 bases and J by 5 bases, with 23 bases left in between. The germline V gene encodes CDR1 WNHNN and CDR2 SYGVQD (reference sequence). CDR3 size: 18 residues. CDR3 nucleotides: TGCGCCAGCAGTGGGGCTGACAGGAGAGGGTTTATTACCGGGGAGCTGTTTTTT. Encoded protein: CASSGADRRGFITGELFF.

This clonotype was seen at least ten times. The chain is built from TRBV27 and TRBJ2-3; 9 bases map to TRBD2. This CDR3 region has 18 residues. V gave up 2 bases and J gave up 6 bases; unmatched junction bases: 15. Germline CDR1 reads MNHEY; CDR2 reads SMNVEV (reference sequence). The CDR3 DNA follows: TGTGCCAGCAGTTTAGCCGGACCGGGACTAGCAGCTTCTGATACGCAGTATTTT. It encodes CASSLAGPGLAASDTQYF.

This clonotype was seen many times. The rearrangement links TRBV20-1 to TRBJ1-1; 7 bases fit TRBD1. J was trimmed by 4 bases and V by 8 bases; bases with no gene match: 7. Germline V lookup: CDR1 DFQATT, CDR2 SNEGSKA (reference sequence). There are 12 residues in the CDR3. The CDR3 spells CSTRGVGTEAFF. The CDR3 DNA reads TGCAGTACCAGGGGGGTAGGCACTGAAGCTTTCTTT.

This clonotype was detected ten times or more. The chain employs TRBV20-1 and TRBJ1-4, with D unresolved. CDR3 size: 14 residues. Trimming took off 6 bases at V and 3 bases at J, with 14 bases between the two ends. CDR1 is DFQATT and CDR2 is SNEGSKA in the germline V gene (reference sequence). The CDR3 here is CSALIRPANEKLFF. CDR3 sequence (DNA): TGCAGTGCCCTCATCCGGCCAGCTAATGAAAAACTGTTTTTT.

For the CDR3, the DNA is TGTGCCAGCAGCCACGGGGACAGTTACGAAGCTTTCTTT. Amino acids: CASSHGDSYEAFF. The chain links TRBV6-1 to TRBJ1-1, with TRBD1 matching over 7 bases. The J segment lost 8 bases and the V segment lost 6 bases, leaving 9 bases of the junction unmatched. CDR3 length: 13 amino acids. Germline V gives CDR1 MNHNS, CDR2 SASEGT.

CDR3 coding DNA: TGTGCCAGCAGCTTGACTAGCGGGAGTCTAAGCTCCTACAATGAGCAGTTCTTC. This sequence encodes CASSLTSGSLSSYNEQFF. This chain joins TRBV7-9 and TRBJ2-1, with TRBD2 matching over 12 bases. The junction had 6 bases not matched to a gene; V was cut back by 3 bases and J by 0 bases. CDR3 length: 18 amino acids. CDR1 and CDR2 (germline): SEHNR, FQNEAQ (reference sequence).

There are many counts of this clonotype. The chain has TRBV6-2 or TRBV6-3 and TRBJ2-7; 7 nucleotides agree with TRBD2. The CDR3 sequence is 16 residues long. Germline assignment: CDR1 MNHEY and CDR2 SVGEGT. The J segment lost 5 bases and the V segment lost 0 bases, leaving 10 bases of the junction unmatched. CDR3: CASSYSGEGRGNEQYF. The CDR3 DNA follows: TGTGCCAGCAGTTACTCTGGGGAGGGCCGGGGGAACGAGCAGTACTTC.

The chain combines TRBV10-3 with TRBJ2-2, with D uncertain. Germline CDR1 is ENHRY and CDR2 is SYGVKD. This CDR3 spans 16 amino acids. The V and J ends lost 10 bases and 1 base respectively, with 19 bases between them. CDR3 sequence (DNA): TGTGCCAGCAAACCATTCAAGATGCAGAACACCGGGGAGCTGTTTTTT. Protein: CASKPFKMQNTGELFF.

In this sample, this clonotype turned up many times. This sequence joins TRBV30 and TRBJ2-3; a weak D match, TRBD2 (6 bases). From germline, CDR1 is GTSNPN and CDR2 SVGIG (reference sequence). The CDR3 extends over 12 amino acids. This chain's CDR3 is CAVGEGTDTQYF. The DNA for the CDR3 is TGTGCTGTCGGGGAGGGCACAGATACGCAGTATTTT.

Ten or more counts support this clonotype. The J gene is TRBJ2-1, the V gene TRBV6-1; TRBD2 aligns across 7 bases. After removal of 10 bases from V and 0 bases from J, the junction contained 15 bases not matched to a gene. CDR1 is MNHNS and CDR2 is SASEGT in the germline V gene. This CDR3 is 17 amino acids long. CDR3 bases: TGTGCCATCTCTTCCCGGATAGCGGGCTTCTCCTACAATGAGCAGTTCTTC. Its protein is CAISSRIAGFSYNEQFF.

This clonotype was detected many times. V usage is TRBV7-9 and J usage is TRBJ2-7; TRBD1 is a possible D gene (6 bases). Germline CDR1 reads SEHNR; CDR2 reads FQNEAQ (reference sequence). The CDR3 contains 15 residues. Trimming took off 4 bases at V and 0 bases at J, with 13 bases between the two ends. The CDR3 region is CASSSRTASSYEQYF. CDR3 in DNA: TGTGCCAGCAGCTCTCGGACAGCGAGCTCCTACGAGCAGTACTTC.

Ten or more counts support this clonotype. CDR3 in DNA: TGTGCCAGCCTTAGCGGGAGTCTCACAGATACGCAGTATTTT. This gives the protein CASLSGSLTDTQYF. This chain links TRBV28 with TRBJ2-3, with 9 bases aligning to TRBD2. This CDR3 contains 14 residues. V dropped 8 bases and J dropped 2; count of bases not matched to a gene: 5. The germline V gene has CDR1 MDHEN and CDR2 SYDVKM. Based on the CDR3 plus reference TRBV28 and TRBJ2-3, the full variable domain is DVKVTQSSRYLVKRTGEKVFLECVQDMDHENMFWYRQDPGLGLRLIYFSYDVKMKEKGDIPEGYSVSREKKERFSLILESASTNQTSMYLCASLSGSLTDTQYFGPGTRLTVL.

The table lists this clonotype with many counts. The V gene is TRBV27, the J gene TRBJ1-5; the match to TRBD1 covers 7 bases. V shed 8 bases and J 5 bases; nucleotides not matched to a gene: 12. CDR1 and CDR2 (germline): MNHEY, SMNVEV (reference sequence). The CDR3 contains 15 residues. CDR3: CASRTTGDSYQPQHF. The CDR3 region has the DNA TGTGCCAGCCGCACGACGGGGGACAGCTATCAGCCCCAGCATTTT.

The sample holds a few counts of this clonotype. The chain combines TRBV7-8 with TRBJ1-4; perhaps TRBD1 as D (6 bases). V was clipped by 1 base and J by 4 bases, with 7 bases between them. In germline, CDR1 is SGHVS, CDR2 FQNEAQ. CDR3 length: 14 amino acids. The CDR3 DNA is TGTGCCAGCAGCTTAGACAGGGTTAATGAAAAACTGTTTTTT. Encoded protein: CASSLDRVNEKLFF.

There are many counts of this clonotype. The V call is TRBV7-9, the J call TRBJ2-7; no clear D. Trimming took off 0 bases at V and 0 bases at J, with 6 bases between the two ends. This CDR3 is built from 14 residues. Germline V gene lookup returns CDR1 SEHNR and CDR2 FQNEAQ (reference sequence). CDR3 protein: CASSLALPSYEQYF. The CDR3 DNA reads TGTGCCAGCAGCTTAGCTCTCCCCTCCTACGAGCAGTACTTC.

This chain connects TRBV28 to TRBJ1-2; 9 bases agree with TRBD1. Per the germline V gene, CDR1 is MDHEN and CDR2 is SYDVKM. The length of the CDR3 is 15 residues. The ends lost 4 bases at V and 4 bases at J; junction bases unmatched: 7. CDR3 amino acids: CASSSRDREGYGYTF. The CDR3 region has the DNA TGTGCCAGCAGTTCCCGGGACAGGGAGGGCTATGGCTACACCTTC.

This clonotype turned up a few times. V usage is TRBV6-1 and J usage is TRBJ2-3; 8 bases map to TRBD2. CDR1 is MNHNS, CDR2 SASEGT, per germline. The V gene end was trimmed by 6 bases and the J gene end by 3 bases; junction bases not matched to a gene: 2. CDR3 length equals 13 residues. The DNA for the CDR3 is TGTGCCAGCAGAGCGGGAGCGACAGATACGCAGTATTTT. Translating it yields CASRAGATDTQYF.

This clonotype was seen many times. J is TRBJ1-2 and V is TRBV6-4; 8 nucleotides match TRBD1. The CDR3 contains 14 residues. Unmatched junction bases numbered 7, after V lost 4 bases and J lost 6 bases. The germline V gene has CDR1 MRHNA and CDR2 SNTAGT. The CDR3 protein is CASSAAGGRDGYTF. The DNA for the CDR3 is TGTGCCAGCAGTGCCGCAGGGGGCCGGGATGGCTACACCTTC.

The chain recombines TRBV25-1 with TRBJ2-1; 11 bases are shared with TRBD2. The germline V gene has CDR1 MGHDK and CDR2 SYGVNS. With V trimmed by 6 bases and J by 5 bases, 3 bases remained unmatched. The CDR3 is made up of 14 amino acids. The DNA of the CDR3 is TGTGCCAGCAGGACTAGCGGGATTGACAATGAGCAGTTCTTC. Its protein product is CASRTSGIDNEQFF.

Many counts were recorded for this clonotype. The chain is built from TRBV10-3 and TRBJ2-7; D may be TRBD1 (5 bases). This CDR3 has 13 amino acids. The germline gives CDR1 ENHRY, CDR2 SYGVKD. The V and J ends lost 3 bases and 4 bases respectively, with 10 bases between them. The CDR3 DNA reads as TGTGCCATCAGTGAAGGAACAGGATACGAGCAGTACTTC. Encoded protein: CAISEGTGYEQYF.

This clonotype was picked up many times. The chain carries TRBV18 and TRBJ2-5, with 13 nucleotides matching TRBD2. V lost 3 bases to trimming and J lost 4 bases; unmatched junction nucleotides: 8. Germline loops: CDR1 KGHSH, CDR2 LQKENI. There are 17 residues in the CDR3. For the CDR3, the DNA is TGTGCCAGCTCACCTAATACGGGACTAGCGGGAAGAGAGACCCAGTACTTC. Translated, it gives CASSPNTGLAGRETQYF.

This clonotype has just a few counts. The chain recombines TRBV6-2 or TRBV6-3 with TRBJ1-5; D is unclear. V was cut by 9 bases and J by 0 bases, with 9 bases left in between. The V gene's germline CDR1 is MNHEY and CDR2 SVGEGT. The CDR3 extends over 13 amino acids. CDR3 DNA sequence: TGTGCCAGTGAGGAGGATAGCAATCAGCCCCAGCATTTT. Translating gives CASEEDSNQPQHF.

This clonotype has ten or more counts. The CDR3 DNA sequence: TGTGCCAGCAGCCAGGGGGCGCTTCCCTACGAGCAGTACTTC. Translation gives CASSQGALPYEQYF. This chain uses TRBV3-1 with TRBJ2-7, with D perhaps matching TRBD1 (6 bases). CDR1 is LGHDT, CDR2 YNNKEL, per germline (reference sequence). The CDR3 covers 14 residues. V was clipped by 3 bases and J by 2 bases, with 11 bases between them.

This clonotype was recorded at least ten times. This sequence joins TRBV6-1 and TRBJ2-2, with TRBD1 matching 12 bases. Germline V gene lookup returns CDR1 MNHNS and CDR2 SASEGT. Losses at the gene ends were 5 bases for V and 6 bases for J; bases not matched to a gene: 7. The CDR3 totals 16 residues. CDR3 in amino acids: CASSNVGTGGSGELFF. The CDR3, as DNA: TGTGCCAGCAGTAACGTAGGGACAGGGGGCTCCGGGGAGCTGTTTTTT.

This clonotype was counted ten times or more. The chain has TRBV2 and TRBJ1-2; D ambiguous. V lost 3 bases, J lost 4 bases, and 9 bases lay in between. This CDR3 is built from 13 residues. Germline lookup yields CDR1 SNHLY and CDR2 FYNNEI. The CDR3 spells CASSEAEVYGYTF. Here the CDR3 DNA reads TGTGCCAGCAGTGAGGCGGAAGTCTATGGCTACACCTTC. The entire variable domain, with the rest obtained from reference TRBV2 and TRBJ1-2, is as follows: EPEVTQTPSHQVTQMGQEVILRCVPISNHLYFYWYRQILGQKVEFLVSFYNNEISEKSEIFDDQFSVERPDGSNFTLKIRSTKLEDSAMYFCASSEAEVYGYTFGSGTRLTVV.

About this clonotype: A read error may be the cause here, since a much bigger clone is one base away. This sequence joins TRBV29-1 and TRBJ1-5; D is undetermined. V lost 2 bases and J lost 4, with 9 bases in between. The CDR3 sequence is 13 residues long. From germline, CDR1 is SQVTM and CDR2 ANQGSEA. The chain's CDR3 is CSVETQHNQPQHF. The CDR3 nucleotides read TGCAGCGTTGAAACCCAGCATAATCAGCCCCAGCATTTT.

This clonotype was seen many times. The chain combines TRBV18 with TRBJ2-5; a weak D match, TRBD1 (5 bases). This CDR3 comprises 13 residues. Germline V lookup: CDR1 KGHSH, CDR2 LQKENI. V was trimmed by 4 bases and J by 6 bases, leaving 12 bases between them. The CDR3 reads CASSLQGLKTQYF. Written as DNA, the CDR3 is TGTGCCAGCTCACTCCAGGGTTTAAAGACCCAGTACTTC.

Many counts were recorded for this clonotype. CDR3: CASSTEAAHNYGYTF. CDR3 in DNA: TGTGCCAGTAGCACCGAGGCAGCTCATAACTATGGCTACACCTTC. V usage is TRBV19 and J usage is TRBJ1-2; D unclear. CDR1 is LNHDA, CDR2 SQIVND, per germline (reference sequence). The germline V and J ends were trimmed by 6 bases and 1 base, with 15 bases remaining between them. The CDR3 has 15 amino acids.

CDR3 residues: CASSRTDTGSAEAFF. CDR3 DNA: TGTGCCAGCTCACGCACCGATACAGGTTCTGCTGAAGCTTTCTTT. The chain recombines TRBV18 with TRBJ1-1; D may be TRBD1 (5 bases). Germline V lookup: CDR1 KGHSH, CDR2 LQKENI. This CDR3 comprises 15 residues. The V and J ends lost 4 bases and 6 bases respectively, with 18 bases between them.

In its sample, this clonotype was seen many times. The chain combines TRBV9 with TRBJ2-5; 7 bases are a match to TRBD1. Germline V gives CDR1 SGDLS, CDR2 YYNGEE. The CDR3 totals 14 residues. Trimming at V came to 0 bases and at J to 2 bases, leaving 1 base not matched to a gene. In nucleotides, the CDR3 is TGTGCCAGCAGCGTAGGACAGGGTCAAGAGACCCAGTACTTC. Residues: CASSVGQGQETQYF.